These T cell receptor beta chains were read from a single sample in a study of CD8+ T cells in alopecia areata. Profiling relied on immunoSEQ multiplex PCR, and the TCRdb table lists in-frame clones only, not all of them. The data hold 200,000 to 250,000 clones, with 50% to 60% observed a single time. The source material was CD4+ T cells sorted from blood, sampled at week 4, from a patient treated with tofacitinib. The receptors stem from a human donor with alopecia areata. Each CDR3 is given with its conserved first and last residue. D genes are given only for firm matches. A clone size is listed for some rows: how often the clone was seen (once, few, many), or a class if it is expanded.

clone_size: NA
v_call: TRBV7-9
d_call: NA
j_call: TRBJ2-2
cdr3_aa: CASSFGELFF
cdr3_nt: TGTGCCAGCAGCTTCGGGGAGCTGTTTTTT

clone_size: NA
v_call: TRBV29-1
d_call: TRBD1
j_call: TRBJ2-5
cdr3_aa: CSVEKTGGRETQYF
cdr3_nt: TGCAGCGTTGAAAAGACAGGGGGCAGAGAGACCCAGTACTTC

clone_size: few
v_call: TRBV5-1
d_call: NA
j_call: TRBJ2-3
cdr3_aa: CASKPGPGTDTQYF
cdr3_nt: TGCGCCAGTAAACCGGGACCCGGCACAGATACGCAGTATTTT

clone_size: NA
v_call: TRBV27
d_call: NA
j_call: TRBJ2-5
cdr3_aa: CASSFGRGPGETQYF
cdr3_nt: TGTGCCAGCAGTTTCGGGCGGGGGCCCGGGGAGACCCAGTACTTC

clone_size: NA
v_call: TRBV7-2
d_call: TRBD1
j_call: TRBJ2-7
cdr3_aa: CASSPLGTGRYEQYF
cdr3_nt: TGTGCCAGCAGCCCACTGGGGACAGGGAGATACGAGCAGTACTTC

clone_size: NA
v_call: TRBV5-1
d_call: TRBD2
j_call: TRBJ2-5
cdr3_aa: CASSFGGGSQETQYF
cdr3_nt: TGCGCCAGCAGCTTCGGGGGGGGCTCCCAAGAGACCCAGTACTTC

clone_size: NA
v_call: TRBV29-1
d_call: NA
j_call: TRBJ1-5
cdr3_aa: CSVEVGEGQPQHF
cdr3_nt: TGCAGCGTTGAAGTGGGGGAGGGTCAGCCCCAGCATTTT

clone_size: NA
v_call: TRBV27
d_call: NA
j_call: TRBJ1-2
cdr3_aa: CASSPTPGPYGYTF
cdr3_nt: TGTGCCAGCAGCCCTACTCCAGGGCCCTATGGCTACACCTTC

clone_size: NA
v_call: TRBV6-5
d_call: TRBD2
j_call: TRBJ2-5
cdr3_aa: CASSWAARGAQYF
cdr3_nt: TGTGCCAGCAGTTGGGCCGCGCGGGGGGCCCAGTACTTC

clone_size: many
v_call: TRBV7-2
d_call: TRBD2
j_call: TRBJ2-5
cdr3_aa: CASSSLPLAGGQETQYF
cdr3_nt: TGTGCCAGCAGCTCCCTCCCACTGGCGGGGGGCCAAGAGACCCAGTACTTC